What follows describes a single T cell receptor (beta chain). There are 15 residues in the CDR3. Trimming removed 0 bases from V and 3 bases from J, with 12 bases in between. Germline V gene data show CDR1 as SGHNT and CDR2 as YENEEA. Here immunoSEQ multiplex PCR was the method, and the copy in TCRdb shows in-frame clones only, minus some. This table holds over 75,000 clones, 80% to 95% found once. These data belong to a study of OX40 agonist ivuxolimab in advanced cancers. V usage is TRBV11-3 and J usage is TRBJ2-7; D is unclear. This specimen was CD4+ or CD8+ T cells sorted from blood, taken in a trial of the OX40 agonist ivuxolimab. This sequence was found in an adult with an advanced solid tumor such as melanoma, head and neck, liver or kidney cancer. DNA for the CDR3: TGTGCCAGCAGCTTAGATCAGGAAGCTATCTACGAGCAGTACTTC. Its translation: CASSLDQEAIYEQYF.